The rows below give T cell receptor beta chains drawn from one sample of a study of blood T cell repertoires in COVID-19. The table came from immunoSEQ multiplex PCR; TCRdb's copy has only in-frame clones and leaves some out. The sample holds 70,000 to 95,000 clones, over 80% seen once. Sequencing used peripheral blood. The receptors were gathered from an elderly man with active or convalescent COVID-19. The CDR3 runs from the conserved cysteine through the conserved F or W. A D gene is named only where the DNA matches it firmly. The size entry is marked missing in some rows and otherwise reads once, few, many or a size class.

clone size: NA; V gene: TRBV7-8; D gene: NA; J gene: TRBJ1-1; CDR3 protein: CASSPSRGNTEAFF; CDR3 DNA: TGTGCCAGCAGCCCCTCTAGGGGTAACACTGAAGCTTTCTTT
clone size: NA; V gene: TRBV5-1; D gene: NA; J gene: TRBJ1-4; CDR3 protein: CASSCERTDTNEKLFF; CDR3 DNA: TGCGCCAGCAGCTGCGAAAGGACGGACACAAATGAAAAACTGTTTTTT
clone size: NA; V gene: TRBV18; D gene: NA; J gene: TRBJ2-2; CDR3 protein: CASSPPQNTGELFF; CDR3 DNA: TGTGCCAGCTCACCACCTCAGAACACCGGGGAGCTGTTTTTT
clone size: once; V gene: TRBV7-9; D gene: NA; J gene: TRBJ1-1; CDR3 protein: CASSLVGSLNTEAFF; CDR3 DNA: TGTGCCAGCAGCTTGGTGGGCAGCTTGAACACTGAAGCTTTCTTT
clone size: NA; V gene: TRBV29-1; D gene: TRBD1; J gene: TRBJ2-3; CDR3 protein: CSAGTVTSTDTQYF; CDR3 DNA: TGCAGTGCTGGGACAGTAACTAGCACAGATACGCAGTATTTT
clone size: NA; V gene: TRBV12-3/TRBV12-4; D gene: NA; J gene: TRBJ1-5; CDR3 protein: CASSHNQPQHF; CDR3 DNA: TGTGCCAGCAGTCATAATCAGCCCCAGCATTTT
clone size: once; V gene: TRBV18; D gene: NA; J gene: TRBJ1-4; CDR3 protein: CASSPSATPGAEKLFF; CDR3 DNA: TGTGCCAGCTCACCGAGCGCGACTCCTGGAGCCGAAAAACTGTTTTTT
clone size: few; V gene: TRBV28; D gene: NA; J gene: TRBJ1-5; CDR3 protein: CASSLTYERPQHF; CDR3 DNA: TGTGCCAGCAGTCTAACGTACGAAAGGCCCCAGCATTTT
clone size: NA; V gene: TRBV2; D gene: NA; J gene: TRBJ1-5; CDR3 protein: CASSEYRTSNQPQHF; CDR3 DNA: TGTGCCAGCAGTGAATACAGGACAAGCAATCAGCCCCAGCATTTT
clone size: few; V gene: TRBV5-4; D gene: NA; J gene: TRBJ2-5; CDR3 protein: CASSWSHGLTSQETQYF; CDR3 DNA: TGTGCCAGCAGCTGGTCCCACGGACTTACGTCCCAAGAGACCCAGTACTTC
clone size: NA; V gene: TRBV29-1; D gene: NA; J gene: TRBJ2-3; CDR3 protein: CSVDIQRTDTQYF; CDR3 DNA: TGCAGCGTCGATATACAGCGCACAGATACGCAGTATTTT
clone size: NA; V gene: TRBV29-1; D gene: TRBD2; J gene: TRBJ2-1; CDR3 protein: CSVESSGGAHEQFF; CDR3 DNA: TGCAGCGTTGAGTCTAGCGGGGGGGCCCATGAGCAGTTCTTC
clone size: NA; V gene: TRBV7-2; D gene: TRBD2; J gene: TRBJ2-3; CDR3 protein: CASSTLAGGFTQTDTQYF; CDR3 DNA: TGTGCCAGCAGCACCCTAGCGGGGGGGTTTACTCAGACAGATACGCAGTATTTT
clone size: once; V gene: TRBV28; D gene: NA; J gene: TRBJ1-3; CDR3 protein: CATASGAGWSGNTIYF; CDR3 DNA: TGTGCCACAGCCTCGGGCGCAGGGTGGTCTGGAAACACCATATATTTT
clone size: NA; V gene: TRBV27; D gene: NA; J gene: TRBJ1-2; CDR3 protein: CASSPGRGGSRGGYTF; CDR3 DNA: TGTGCCAGCAGTCCCGGAAGGGGAGGGTCCCGGGGTGGCTACACCTTC
clone size: NA; V gene: TRBV9; D gene: TRBD1; J gene: TRBJ2-1; CDR3 protein: CASSLGTGSYNEQFF; CDR3 DNA: TGTGCCAGCAGCCTAGGGACAGGGTCATACAATGAGCAGTTCTTC
clone size: NA; V gene: TRBV6-1; D gene: NA; J gene: TRBJ1-6; CDR3 protein: CASSDRGGTSPLHF; CDR3 DNA: TGTGCCAGCAGTGATCGGGGGGGGACCTCACCCCTCCACTTT
clone size: NA; V gene: TRBV19; D gene: TRBD2; J gene: TRBJ2-1; CDR3 protein: CASSPGTRWNEQFF; CDR3 DNA: TGTGCCAGTAGTCCCGGGACTAGATGGAATGAGCAGTTCTTC
clone size: NA; V gene: TRBV6-5; D gene: NA; J gene: TRBJ2-1; CDR3 protein: CASSRRGRDLNEQFF; CDR3 DNA: TGTGCCAGCAGTCGGCGGGGCAGGGATCTAAATGAGCAGTTCTTC
clone size: NA; V gene: TRBV7-3; D gene: NA; J gene: TRBJ1-1; CDR3 protein: CASSLTGGLTTEAFF; CDR3 DNA: TGTGCCAGCAGCTTAACGGGGGGGCTGACCACTGAAGCTTTCTTT
clone size: few; V gene: TRBV3-1/TRBV3-2; D gene: NA; J gene: TRBJ1-6; CDR3 protein: CASSLNTNPDRGVHF; CDR3 DNA: TGTGCCAGCAGCCTGAATACCAATCCGGACAGAGGGGTCCACTTT
clone size: once; V gene: TRBV24-1; D gene: TRBD2; J gene: TRBJ2-1; CDR3 protein: CATSDSSGSLKGEQFF; CDR3 DNA: TGTGCCACCAGTGATTCTAGCGGTAGCCTCAAGGGTGAGCAGTTCTTC
clone size: NA; V gene: TRBV28; D gene: NA; J gene: TRBJ1-2; CDR3 protein: CASSLTYYGYTF; CDR3 DNA: TGTGCCAGCAGTTTGACTTACTATGGCTACACCTTC
clone size: NA; V gene: TRBV5-6; D gene: TRBD2; J gene: TRBJ2-1; CDR3 protein: CASSRGTRREQFF; CDR3 DNA: TGTGCCAGCAGCAGAGGGACTAGGCGAGAGCAGTTCTTC
clone size: NA; V gene: TRBV5-1; D gene: NA; J gene: TRBJ1-3; CDR3 protein: CASSSGLPSSGNTIYF; CDR3 DNA: TGCGCCAGCAGCTCGGGACTTCCCAGCTCTGGAAACACCATATATTTT
clone size: NA; V gene: TRBV24-1; D gene: TRBD1; J gene: TRBJ1-5; CDR3 protein: CATSDSGQGDQPQHF; CDR3 DNA: TGTGCCACCAGTGATTCTGGACAGGGGGATCAGCCCCAGCATTTT
clone size: NA; V gene: TRBV7-2; D gene: NA; J gene: TRBJ1-3; CDR3 protein: CASSLQFSGNTIYF; CDR3 DNA: TGTGCCAGCAGCTTGCAGTTCTCTGGAAACACCATATATTTT
clone size: NA; V gene: TRBV7-8; D gene: TRBD1; J gene: TRBJ2-5; CDR3 protein: CASKSARGQETQYF; CDR3 DNA: TGTGCCAGCAAGTCGGCCAGGGGGCAAGAGACCCAGTACTTC
clone size: NA; V gene: TRBV5-1; D gene: NA; J gene: TRBJ2-2; CDR3 protein: CASRRGNTGELFF; CDR3 DNA: TGCGCCAGCCGTCGGGGGAACACCGGGGAGCTGTTTTTT
clone size: NA; V gene: TRBV2; D gene: TRBD1; J gene: TRBJ1-5; CDR3 protein: CASRGQGLSNQPQHF; CDR3 DNA: TGTGCCAGCAGAGGACAGGGACTTAGCAATCAGCCCCAGCATTTT
clone size: NA; V gene: TRBV5-8; D gene: NA; J gene: TRBJ1-2; CDR3 protein: CASSLRLGGGYGYTF; CDR3 DNA: TGTGCCAGCAGCCTCCGTCTGGGAGGGGGCTATGGCTACACCTTC
clone size: NA; V gene: TRBV19; D gene: TRBD2; J gene: TRBJ2-3; CDR3 protein: CASSKPGTTPDTQYF; CDR3 DNA: TGTGCCAGTAGTAAACCCGGGACTACGCCGGATACGCAGTATTTT
clone size: NA; V gene: TRBV5-4; D gene: TRBD2; J gene: TRBJ2-1; CDR3 protein: CASSPWGASGGANEQFF; CDR3 DNA: TGTGCCAGCAGCCCCTGGGGAGCTAGCGGGGGGGCCAATGAGCAGTTCTTC
clone size: few; V gene: TRBV27; D gene: TRBD1; J gene: TRBJ1-3; CDR3 protein: CASMYRGSPGNTIYF; CDR3 DNA: TGTGCCAGCATGTACAGGGGAAGCCCTGGAAACACCATATATTTT
clone size: NA; V gene: TRBV19; D gene: TRBD2; J gene: TRBJ2-1; CDR3 protein: CASSIGPAGGMQFF; CDR3 DNA: TGTGCCAGTAGTATAGGCCCAGCGGGAGGGATGCAGTTCTTC
clone size: NA; V gene: TRBV3-1/TRBV3-2; D gene: NA; J gene: TRBJ2-3; CDR3 protein: CASSRLPDTQYF; CDR3 DNA: TGTGCCAGCAGCCGACTCCCAGATACGCAGTATTTT
clone size: NA; V gene: TRBV19; D gene: TRBD1; J gene: TRBJ2-2; CDR3 protein: CASSIKRQGAGELFF; CDR3 DNA: TGTGCCAGTAGTATTAAGAGGCAGGGGGCCGGGGAGCTGTTTTTT
clone size: NA; V gene: TRBV29-1; D gene: TRBD2; J gene: TRBJ2-5; CDR3 protein: CSCGLAADQETQYF; CDR3 DNA: TGCAGCTGTGGGCTAGCGGCAGACCAAGAGACCCAGTACTTC
clone size: NA; V gene: TRBV4-2; D gene: NA; J gene: TRBJ2-3; CDR3 protein: CASSQGLRGWTDTQYF; CDR3 DNA: TGTGCCAGCAGCCAAGGTCTACGAGGGTGGACAGATACGCAGTATTTT
clone size: NA; V gene: TRBV6-6; D gene: TRBD1; J gene: TRBJ1-2; CDR3 protein: CASSGQGYDGYTF; CDR3 DNA: TGTGCCAGCAGCGGACAGGGGTACGATGGCTACACCTTC
clone size: NA; V gene: TRBV5-1; D gene: TRBD2; J gene: TRBJ2-1; CDR3 protein: CASSWSRGGVVNEQFF; CDR3 DNA: TGCGCCAGCAGCTGGTCACGGGGGGGCGTAGTCAATGAGCAGTTCTTC
clone size: NA; V gene: TRBV4-1; D gene: TRBD1; J gene: TRBJ1-2; CDR3 protein: CASSQAGTQGNYGYTF; CDR3 DNA: TGCGCCAGCAGCCAAGCGGGCACACAGGGGAACTATGGCTACACCTTC
clone size: NA; V gene: TRBV7-3; D gene: NA; J gene: TRBJ2-2; CDR3 protein: CASSPSPTGELFF; CDR3 DNA: TGTGCCAGCAGCCCAAGCCCCACCGGGGAGCTGTTTTTT
clone size: NA; V gene: TRBV3-1/TRBV3-2; D gene: NA; J gene: TRBJ1-3; CDR3 protein: CASKRGSGNTIYF; CDR3 DNA: TGTGCCAGCAAGAGGGGGTCTGGAAACACCATATATTTT
clone size: NA; V gene: TRBV20-1; D gene: NA; J gene: TRBJ2-3; CDR3 protein: CSARDRVTQYF; CDR3 DNA: TGCAGTGCTAGAGATAGAGTTACGCAGTATTTT
clone size: NA; V gene: TRBV7-2; D gene: TRBD2; J gene: TRBJ2-1; CDR3 protein: CASFSGGSYNEQFF; CDR3 DNA: TGTGCCAGTTTCAGCGGGGGTTCCTACAATGAGCAGTTCTTC
clone size: NA; V gene: TRBV11-3; D gene: TRBD1; J gene: TRBJ1-6; CDR3 protein: CASRDPGQGSSPLHF; CDR3 DNA: TGTGCCAGCAGGGATCCGGGACAGGGATCGTCACCCCTCCACTTT
clone size: NA; V gene: TRBV25-1; D gene: NA; J gene: TRBJ1-1; CDR3 protein: CASSPTGRGTEAFF; CDR3 DNA: TGTGCCAGCAGCCCCACAGGGCGAGGAACTGAAGCTTTCTTT
clone size: NA; V gene: TRBV27; D gene: TRBD1; J gene: TRBJ1-3; CDR3 protein: CASSPGQGNTIYF; CDR3 DNA: TGTGCCAGCAGTCCGGGACAGGGAAACACCATATATTTT
clone size: NA; V gene: TRBV6-4; D gene: TRBD1; J gene: TRBJ1-6; CDR3 protein: CASSSQGGSPLHF; CDR3 DNA: TGTGCCAGCAGTTCTCAGGGGGGCTCACCCCTCCACTTT